What follows are 3 T cell receptor beta chains derived from one specimen sequenced in a study of response to subunit inactivated influenza vaccine. TCRdb reprocessed the RT-PCR reads via MiXCR and lists one record per CDR3 protein. The table shows around 520,000 distinct CDR3 sequences, with approximately 12% occurring only once. The input for sequencing was PBMCs from blood, taken on the day of vaccination. The receptors shown here come from a man over 45 who received an inactivated influenza vaccine.

The chain links TRBV5-6 to TRBJ2-5, with 8 bases aligning to TRBD1. Germline CDR1 SGHDT, CDR2 YYEEEE. This CDR3 has 17 amino acids. With V trimmed by 6 bases and J by 5 bases, 18 bases remained unmatched. CDR3: CASMLFGQGWGRETQYF. The CDR3 DNA follows: TGTGCCAGCATGCTCTTCGGACAGGGATGGGGTAGGGAGACCCAGTACTTC.

Ten or more counts support this clonotype. V is TRBV29-1 and J is TRBJ2-7; D is undetermined. Trimming took 5 bases from V and 2 from J, leaving 7 bases between them. Germline CDR1 SQVTM, CDR2 ANQGSEA. CDR3 size: 11 residues. The CDR3 nucleotides read TGCAGCGTTCGAAACACCTACGAGCAGTACTTC. Its protein is CSVRNTYEQYF.

This clonotype was counted between two and nine times. The rearrangement joins TRBV9 to TRBJ2-3, with 7 nucleotides matching TRBD2. Germline V gene sequence: CDR1 SGDLS, CDR2 YYNGEE. The CDR3 consists of 16 residues. Trimming took 0 bases from V and 6 from J; bases not matched to a gene: 10. CDR3 DNA: TGTGCCAGCAGCGTAGCGGCGGGAGCGTCCTCGGATACGCAGTATTTT. This sequence encodes CASSVAAGASSDTQYF. Complete variable domain (other parts from reference TRBV9 and TRBJ2-3): DSGVTQTPKHLITATGQRVTLRCSPRSGDLSVYWYQQSLDQGLQFLIQYYNGEERAKGNILERFSAQQFPDLHSELNLSSLELGDSALYFCASSVAAGASSDTQYFGPGTRLTVL.